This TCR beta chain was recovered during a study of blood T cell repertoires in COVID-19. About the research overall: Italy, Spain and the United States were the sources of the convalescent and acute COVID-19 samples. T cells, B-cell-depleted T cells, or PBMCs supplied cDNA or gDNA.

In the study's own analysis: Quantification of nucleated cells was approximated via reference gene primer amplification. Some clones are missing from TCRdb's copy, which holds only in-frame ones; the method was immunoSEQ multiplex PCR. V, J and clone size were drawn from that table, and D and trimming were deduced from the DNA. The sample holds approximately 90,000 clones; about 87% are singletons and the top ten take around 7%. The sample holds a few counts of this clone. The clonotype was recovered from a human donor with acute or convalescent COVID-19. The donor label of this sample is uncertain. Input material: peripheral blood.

This CDR3 is CASSSTGSPLHF. As DNA, the CDR3 is TGTGCCAGCAGTTCTACAGGGAGCCCCCTCCACTTT. The chain has TRBV6-6 and TRBJ1-6; TRBD1 is a possible D gene (6 bases). Germline loops: CDR1 MNHNY, CDR2 SVGAGI (reference sequence). V was pared by 4 bases and J by 13 bases, with 11 bases between. The CDR3 runs to 12 residues.